This is a list of T cell receptor beta chains from one sample in a study of T cell changes during pregnancy in multiple sclerosis. TCRdb's table, derived via immunoSEQ multiplex PCR, lists solely in-frame clones and lacks some. Of tens of thousands of clones detected, 89% appear once; the ten largest clones hold about 7%. The specimen was CD8+ T cells from peripheral blood mononuclear cells, collected in the second trimester of pregnancy. These receptors originate from a female donor with multiple sclerosis, enrolled in a pregnancy study. CDR3s include the opening cysteine and the closing phenylalanine or tryptophan. Fields, in order: V gene, D gene, J gene, clone size, CDR3 DNA, CDR3 protein. D genes are given only for firm matches. For some rows the clone size is stated as once, few or many, or as a class when expanded; others skip it.

v_call: TRBV29-1; d_call: TRBD1; j_call: TRBJ2-1; clone_size: -; cdr3_nt: TGCAGCGTTGAAGAAGAGGGGGCCAATGAGCAGTTCTTC; cdr3_aa: CSVEEEGANEQFF
v_call: TRBV11-2; d_call: -; j_call: TRBJ1-4; clone_size: -; cdr3_nt: TGTGCCAGCAGCCCCCCAGAGGCGACAGTAAATGAAAAACTGTTTTTT; cdr3_aa: CASSPPEATVNEKLFF
v_call: TRBV7-9; d_call: -; j_call: TRBJ2-7; clone_size: -; cdr3_nt: TGTGCCAGCAGCTCCGGGGTGAACGAGCAGTACTTC; cdr3_aa: CASSSGVNEQYF
v_call: TRBV4-1; d_call: -; j_call: TRBJ2-1; clone_size: -; cdr3_nt: TGCGCCAGCAGCCGAACTACCGGGAGACCCAATGAGCAGTTCTTC; cdr3_aa: CASSRTTGRPNEQFF
v_call: TRBV19; d_call: TRBD2; j_call: TRBJ2-2; clone_size: few; cdr3_nt: TGTGCCAGTAGTTTCAACTTTCCTAGCGGGAACACCGGGGAGCTGTTTTTT; cdr3_aa: CASSFNFPSGNTGELFF
v_call: TRBV13; d_call: TRBD1; j_call: TRBJ2-5; clone_size: -; cdr3_nt: TGTGCCAGCAGCCACAGGGGGCAAGAGACCCAGTACTTC; cdr3_aa: CASSHRGQETQYF
v_call: TRBV5-4; d_call: TRBD2; j_call: TRBJ2-7; clone_size: -; cdr3_nt: TGTGCCAGCAGCCGCACCGGGACTAGCGGTTCCTACGAGCAGTACTTC; cdr3_aa: CASSRTGTSGSYEQYF
v_call: TRBV14; d_call: TRBD2; j_call: TRBJ2-1; clone_size: -; cdr3_nt: TGTGCCAGCAGCCAAGATTGGGAGGGTTGGGATCGGGCCTACAATGAGCAGTTCTTC; cdr3_aa: CASSQDWEGWDRAYNEQFF
v_call: TRBV7-9; d_call: -; j_call: TRBJ2-3; clone_size: once; cdr3_nt: TGTGCCAGCAGACCGGGACTCCCGGCGAGAACCCCAGATACGCAGTATTTT; cdr3_aa: CASRPGLPARTPDTQYF
v_call: TRBV4-3; d_call: TRBD2; j_call: TRBJ2-1; clone_size: -; cdr3_nt: TGCGCCAGCAGCCAAGATTGGGGGACTAACAATGAGCAGTTCTTC; cdr3_aa: CASSQDWGTNNEQFF
v_call: TRBV15; d_call: -; j_call: TRBJ2-1; clone_size: -; cdr3_nt: TGTGCCACCAGTTTTCTGCCGGGGAGGGAGCAGTTCTTC; cdr3_aa: CATSFLPGREQFF
v_call: TRBV5-4; d_call: TRBD2; j_call: TRBJ2-5; clone_size: -; cdr3_nt: TGTGCCAGCAGCTTGGTCCGGACTAGCGGGACCCTTCACTTC; cdr3_aa: CASSLVRTSGTLHF
v_call: TRBV10-3; d_call: -; j_call: TRBJ1-1; clone_size: -; cdr3_nt: TGTGCCATCACGAGGGCAGTGAACACTGAAGCTTTCTTT; cdr3_aa: CAITRAVNTEAFF
v_call: TRBV30; d_call: -; j_call: TRBJ1-1; clone_size: -; cdr3_nt: TGTGCCTGGAGTGTAAGCGGGCCGACTGAAGCTTTCTTT; cdr3_aa: CAWSVSGPTEAFF
v_call: TRBV7-2; d_call: -; j_call: TRBJ1-2; clone_size: -; cdr3_nt: TGTGCCAGCAGCGATACAGGGAGTTATGGCTACACCTTC; cdr3_aa: CASSDTGSYGYTF
v_call: TRBV29-1; d_call: -; j_call: TRBJ2-1; clone_size: -; cdr3_nt: TGCAGCGTTGAGGGACGCGTTGGGGTAGCGGCAAGCAATGAGCAGTTCTTC; cdr3_aa: CSVEGRVGVAASNEQFF
v_call: TRBV6-4; d_call: -; j_call: TRBJ2-3; clone_size: -; cdr3_nt: TGTGCCAGCAGTGACACAGGGTCCGATACGCAGTATTTT; cdr3_aa: CASSDTGSDTQYF
v_call: TRBV6-1; d_call: -; j_call: TRBJ2-1; clone_size: -; cdr3_nt: TGTGCCAGCAGTACCTATTCTTACTCCTACAATGAGCAGTTCTTC; cdr3_aa: CASSTYSYSYNEQFF
v_call: TRBV5-5; d_call: -; j_call: TRBJ1-5; clone_size: -; cdr3_nt: TGTGCCAGCAGCTCCGCGGCGACCCTCAATCAGCCCCAGCATTTT; cdr3_aa: CASSSAATLNQPQHF
v_call: TRBV19; d_call: TRBD1; j_call: TRBJ1-2; clone_size: -; cdr3_nt: TGTGCCAGTAGTTCCCCTCGGGGGACAGGTAATAACTATGGCTACACCTTC; cdr3_aa: CASSSPRGTGNNYGYTF
v_call: TRBV27; d_call: -; j_call: TRBJ1-1; clone_size: -; cdr3_nt: TGTGCCAGCAGTTTAAGTCAGGGCGGAGTGAACACTGAAGCTTTCTTT; cdr3_aa: CASSLSQGGVNTEAFF
v_call: TRBV4-3; d_call: TRBD2; j_call: TRBJ2-3; clone_size: -; cdr3_nt: TGCGCCAGCAGCCGCGGGGGGACAGATACGCAGTATTTT; cdr3_aa: CASSRGGTDTQYF
v_call: TRBV7-9; d_call: -; j_call: TRBJ2-7; clone_size: -; cdr3_nt: TGTGCCAGCAGCTCCTGGACAGACGGTTGGGAGCAGTACTTC; cdr3_aa: CASSSWTDGWEQYF
v_call: TRBV29-1; d_call: TRBD2; j_call: TRBJ2-1; clone_size: once; cdr3_nt: TGCAGCGTTGAAGGGGCTAGCGGGACGACCCTCTCCTACAATGAGCAGTTCTTC; cdr3_aa: CSVEGASGTTLSYNEQFF
v_call: TRBV4-1; d_call: TRBD1; j_call: TRBJ2-7; clone_size: -; cdr3_nt: TGCGCCAGCAGCCAAGAGAACCCCGGACAGGGTCGCACCTACGAGCAGTACTTC; cdr3_aa: CASSQENPGQGRTYEQYF
v_call: TRBV19; d_call: TRBD1; j_call: TRBJ1-5; clone_size: -; cdr3_nt: TGTGCCAGTAGGGGGACAGGGGCGATTAGCAATCAGCCCCAGCATTTT; cdr3_aa: CASRGTGAISNQPQHF
v_call: TRBV27; d_call: TRBD2; j_call: TRBJ2-7; clone_size: -; cdr3_nt: TGTGCCAGCAGTTCCAGCGGGAGGCCCTCCTACGAGCAGTACTTC; cdr3_aa: CASSSSGRPSYEQYF
v_call: TRBV27; d_call: TRBD1; j_call: TRBJ2-1; clone_size: -; cdr3_nt: TGTGCCAGCAGTTTATCGGGACAGGGATCCTACAATGAGCAGTTCTTC; cdr3_aa: CASSLSGQGSYNEQFF
v_call: TRBV13; d_call: TRBD2; j_call: TRBJ2-2; clone_size: few; cdr3_nt: TGTGCCAGCAGCTCGGGACTAGCGGGATTCACCGGGGAGCTGTTTTTT; cdr3_aa: CASSSGLAGFTGELFF
v_call: TRBV10-3; d_call: -; j_call: TRBJ1-2; clone_size: -; cdr3_nt: TGTGCCATCAGTGTTAACCCGATAGATGATGGCTACACCTTC; cdr3_aa: CAISVNPIDDGYTF
v_call: TRBV6-6; d_call: -; j_call: TRBJ2-1; clone_size: -; cdr3_nt: TGTGCCAGCAGTTACGTGACAGGCTCCTACAATGAGCAGTTCTTC; cdr3_aa: CASSYVTGSYNEQFF
v_call: TRBV6-5; d_call: TRBD2; j_call: TRBJ2-7; clone_size: -; cdr3_nt: TGTGCCAGCAGTCCGGGGGGGGGCGAGCAGTACTTC; cdr3_aa: CASSPGGGEQYF
v_call: TRBV4-1; d_call: -; j_call: TRBJ1-4; clone_size: once; cdr3_nt: TGCGCCAGCAGCGCTCACGGGGAGGCTAATGAAAAACTGTTTTTT; cdr3_aa: CASSAHGEANEKLFF
v_call: TRBV7-9; d_call: TRBD1; j_call: TRBJ2-7; clone_size: -; cdr3_nt: TGTGCCAGCAGCTCCCGGGACAGTGCTCCTTACGAGCAGTACTTC; cdr3_aa: CASSSRDSAPYEQYF
v_call: TRBV5-4; d_call: -; j_call: TRBJ2-1; clone_size: -; cdr3_nt: TGTGCCAGCAGCGGCAGGGGATTTGGAAATGAGCAGTTCTTC; cdr3_aa: CASSGRGFGNEQFF
v_call: TRBV23-1; d_call: -; j_call: TRBJ2-3; clone_size: -; cdr3_nt: TGCGCCAGCAGTCAAGAAGCCCGGGGAGATACGCAGTATTTT; cdr3_aa: CASSQEARGDTQYF
v_call: TRBV7-9; d_call: -; j_call: TRBJ2-5; clone_size: -; cdr3_nt: TGTGCCAGCCGGGAAGCCAAAGAGACCCAGTACTTC; cdr3_aa: CASREAKETQYF